The clone carrying this TCR beta chain was observed a few times. Its specificity is unknown. The sample comes from a study of shared clonotypes between healthy human individuals. Study-level information: A few men and two women, aged 18 to 49, were donors.

Methods used by the authors: Owing to the provision of junction-only sequences devoid of quality scores by immunoSEQ, filtering differed. This table comes from immunoSEQ multiplex PCR, and its TCRdb copy is limited to in-frame clones, with some not included. That table gives V, J and clone size, and the DNA gave D and trimming. The sample consists of approximately 2.1 million clones, approximately 95% of them appearing once. The study, taken as a whole, reports: A generally larger estimated richness was seen in naive subsets than in memory subsets.

There were no recent acute infections or vaccinations among the donors, who were healthy HIV-negative adults. CDR1 is MDHEN, CDR2 SYDVKM, per germline. V lost 2 bases and J 8 bases, leaving 7 bases between the germline ends. The CDR3 has 12 residues. This TCR was recovered from a man between 18 and 29 years old in good health. Some clones in this sample may be carry-over from other donors' samples. The chain links TRBV28 to TRBJ1-5, with D unclear. Material: naive CD4+ T cells from PBMCs. Stated subset: CD45RA+ positively selected. As DNA, the CDR3 is TGTGCCAGCAGTTTAAGGGTCAAGCCCCAGCATTTT. Translated: CASSLRVKPQHF. Full variable domain (remainder filled in from reference TRBV28 and TRBJ1-5): DVKVTQSSRYLVKRTGEKVFLECVQDMDHENMFWYRQDPGLGLRLIYFSYDVKMKEKGDIPEGYSVSREKKERFSLILESASTNQTSMYLCASSLRVKPQHFGDGTRLSIL.